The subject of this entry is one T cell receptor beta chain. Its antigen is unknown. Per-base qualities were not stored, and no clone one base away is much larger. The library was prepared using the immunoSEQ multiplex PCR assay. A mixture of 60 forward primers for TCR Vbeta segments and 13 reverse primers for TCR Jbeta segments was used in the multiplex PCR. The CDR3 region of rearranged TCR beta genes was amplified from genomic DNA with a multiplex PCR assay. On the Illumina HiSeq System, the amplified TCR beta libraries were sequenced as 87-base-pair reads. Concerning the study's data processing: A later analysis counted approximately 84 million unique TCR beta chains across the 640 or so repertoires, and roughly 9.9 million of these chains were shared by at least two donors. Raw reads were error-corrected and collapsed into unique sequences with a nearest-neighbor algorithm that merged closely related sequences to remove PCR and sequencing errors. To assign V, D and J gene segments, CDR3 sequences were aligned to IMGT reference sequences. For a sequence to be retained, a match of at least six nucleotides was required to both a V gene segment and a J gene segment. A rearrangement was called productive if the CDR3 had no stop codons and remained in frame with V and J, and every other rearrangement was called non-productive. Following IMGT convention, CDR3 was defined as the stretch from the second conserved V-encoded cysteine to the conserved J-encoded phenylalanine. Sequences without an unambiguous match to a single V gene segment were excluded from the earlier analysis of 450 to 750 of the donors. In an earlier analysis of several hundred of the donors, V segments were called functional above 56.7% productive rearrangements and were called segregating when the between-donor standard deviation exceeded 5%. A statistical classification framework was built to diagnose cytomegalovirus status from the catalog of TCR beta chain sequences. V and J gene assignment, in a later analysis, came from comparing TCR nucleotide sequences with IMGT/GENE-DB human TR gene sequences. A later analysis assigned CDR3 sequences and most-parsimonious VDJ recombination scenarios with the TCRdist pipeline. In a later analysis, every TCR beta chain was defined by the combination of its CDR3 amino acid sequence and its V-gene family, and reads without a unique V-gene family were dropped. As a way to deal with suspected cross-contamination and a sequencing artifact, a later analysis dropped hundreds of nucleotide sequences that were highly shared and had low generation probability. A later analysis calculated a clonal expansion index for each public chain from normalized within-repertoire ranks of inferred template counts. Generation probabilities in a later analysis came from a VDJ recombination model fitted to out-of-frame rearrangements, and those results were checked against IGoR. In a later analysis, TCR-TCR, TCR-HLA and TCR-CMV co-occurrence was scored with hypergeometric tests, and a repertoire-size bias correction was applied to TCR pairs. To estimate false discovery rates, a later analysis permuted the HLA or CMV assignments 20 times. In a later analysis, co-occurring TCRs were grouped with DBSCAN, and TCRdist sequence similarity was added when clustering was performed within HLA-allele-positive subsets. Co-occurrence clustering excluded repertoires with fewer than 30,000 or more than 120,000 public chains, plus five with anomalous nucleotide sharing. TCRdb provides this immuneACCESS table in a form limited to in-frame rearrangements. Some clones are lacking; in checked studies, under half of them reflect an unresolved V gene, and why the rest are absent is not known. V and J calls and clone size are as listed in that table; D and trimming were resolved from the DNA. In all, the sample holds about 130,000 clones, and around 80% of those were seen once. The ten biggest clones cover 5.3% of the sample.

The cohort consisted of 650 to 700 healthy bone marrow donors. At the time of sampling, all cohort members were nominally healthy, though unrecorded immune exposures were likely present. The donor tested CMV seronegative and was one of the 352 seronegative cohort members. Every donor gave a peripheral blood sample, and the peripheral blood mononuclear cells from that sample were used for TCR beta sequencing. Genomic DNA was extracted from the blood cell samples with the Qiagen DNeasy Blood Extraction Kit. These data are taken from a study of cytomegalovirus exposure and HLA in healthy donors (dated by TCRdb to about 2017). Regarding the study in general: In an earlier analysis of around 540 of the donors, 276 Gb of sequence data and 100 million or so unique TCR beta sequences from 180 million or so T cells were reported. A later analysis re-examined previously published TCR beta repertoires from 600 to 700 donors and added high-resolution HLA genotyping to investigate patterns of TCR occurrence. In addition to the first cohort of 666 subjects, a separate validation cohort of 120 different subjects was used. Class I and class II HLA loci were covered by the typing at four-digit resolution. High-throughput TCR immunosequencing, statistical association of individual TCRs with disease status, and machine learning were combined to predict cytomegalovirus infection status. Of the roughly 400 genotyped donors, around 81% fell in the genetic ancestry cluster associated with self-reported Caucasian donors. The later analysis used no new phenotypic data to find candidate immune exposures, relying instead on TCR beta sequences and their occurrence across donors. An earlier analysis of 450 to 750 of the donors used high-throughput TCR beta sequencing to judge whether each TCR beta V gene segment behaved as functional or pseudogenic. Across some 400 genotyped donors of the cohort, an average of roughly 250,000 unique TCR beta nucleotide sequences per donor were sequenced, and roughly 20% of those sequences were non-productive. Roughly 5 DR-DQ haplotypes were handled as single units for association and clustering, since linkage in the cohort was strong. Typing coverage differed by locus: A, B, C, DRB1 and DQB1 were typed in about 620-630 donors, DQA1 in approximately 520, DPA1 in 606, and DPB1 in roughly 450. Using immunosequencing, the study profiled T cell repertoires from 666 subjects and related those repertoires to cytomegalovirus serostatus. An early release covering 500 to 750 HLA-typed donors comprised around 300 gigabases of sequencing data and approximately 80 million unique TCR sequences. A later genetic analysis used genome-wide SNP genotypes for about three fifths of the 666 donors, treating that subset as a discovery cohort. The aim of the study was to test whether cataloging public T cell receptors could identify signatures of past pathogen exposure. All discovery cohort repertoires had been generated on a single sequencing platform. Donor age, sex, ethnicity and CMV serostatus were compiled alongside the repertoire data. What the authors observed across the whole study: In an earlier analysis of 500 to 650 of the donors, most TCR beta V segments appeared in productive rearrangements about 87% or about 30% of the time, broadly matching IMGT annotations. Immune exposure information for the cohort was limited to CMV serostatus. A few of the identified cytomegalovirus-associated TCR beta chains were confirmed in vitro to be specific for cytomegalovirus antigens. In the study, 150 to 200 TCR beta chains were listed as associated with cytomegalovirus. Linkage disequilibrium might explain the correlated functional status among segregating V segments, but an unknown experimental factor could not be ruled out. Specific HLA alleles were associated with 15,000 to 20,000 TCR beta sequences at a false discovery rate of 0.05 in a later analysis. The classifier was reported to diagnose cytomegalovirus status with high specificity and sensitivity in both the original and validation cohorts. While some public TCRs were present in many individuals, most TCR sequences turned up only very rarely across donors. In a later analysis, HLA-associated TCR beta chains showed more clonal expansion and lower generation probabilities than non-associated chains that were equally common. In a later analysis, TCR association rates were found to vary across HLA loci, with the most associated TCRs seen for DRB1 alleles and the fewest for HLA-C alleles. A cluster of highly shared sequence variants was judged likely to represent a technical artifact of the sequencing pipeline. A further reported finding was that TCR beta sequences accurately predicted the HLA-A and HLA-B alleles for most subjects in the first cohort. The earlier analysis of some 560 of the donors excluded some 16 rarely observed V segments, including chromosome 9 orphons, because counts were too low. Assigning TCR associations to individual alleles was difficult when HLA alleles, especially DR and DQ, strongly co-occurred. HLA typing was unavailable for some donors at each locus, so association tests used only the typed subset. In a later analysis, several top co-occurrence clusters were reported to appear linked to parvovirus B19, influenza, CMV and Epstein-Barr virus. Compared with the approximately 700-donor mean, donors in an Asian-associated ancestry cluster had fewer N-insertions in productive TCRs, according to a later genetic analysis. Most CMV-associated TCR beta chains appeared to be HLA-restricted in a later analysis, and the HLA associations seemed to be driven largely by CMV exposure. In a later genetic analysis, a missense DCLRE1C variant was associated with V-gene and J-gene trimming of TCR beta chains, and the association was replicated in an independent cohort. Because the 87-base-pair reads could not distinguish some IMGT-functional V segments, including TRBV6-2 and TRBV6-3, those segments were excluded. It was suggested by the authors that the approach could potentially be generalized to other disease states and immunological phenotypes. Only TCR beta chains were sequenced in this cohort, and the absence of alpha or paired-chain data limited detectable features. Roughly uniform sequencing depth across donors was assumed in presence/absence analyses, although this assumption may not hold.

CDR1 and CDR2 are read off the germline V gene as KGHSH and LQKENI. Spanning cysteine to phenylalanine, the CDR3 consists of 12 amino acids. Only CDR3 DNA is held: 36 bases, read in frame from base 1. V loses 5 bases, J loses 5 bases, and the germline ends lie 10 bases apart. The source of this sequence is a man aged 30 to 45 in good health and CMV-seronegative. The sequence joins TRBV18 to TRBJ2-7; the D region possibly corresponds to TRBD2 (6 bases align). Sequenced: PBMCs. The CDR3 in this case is CASSVGGNEQYF. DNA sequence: TGTGCCAGCTCAGTCGGGGGTAACGAGCAGTACTTC.